A single sample gave rise to the 27 T cell receptor beta chains below, sequenced in a study of shared clonotypes between healthy human individuals. Sequenced by immunoSEQ multiplex PCR; TCRdb stores in-frame clones only, minus some. The sample has about 380,000 clones, about 96% seen once. The sequenced sample consisted of memory CD8+ T cells sorted from blood. Subset in this sample: CD45RO+ cells pooled with CCR7-negative TemRA cells. Receptors were obtained from a man aged 30 to 39 in good health.

This chain uses TRBV18 with TRBJ2-3; 8 bases agree with TRBD1. The CDR3 consists of 16 residues. Germline values: CDR1 KGHSH, CDR2 LQKENI. The V segment lost 4 bases and the J segment 2 bases; nucleotides outside the gene matches: 8. DNA of the CDR3: TGTGCCAGCTCACGGATAAGGACAGGGATCACAGATACGCAGTATTTT. Its translation is CASSRIRTGITDTQYF.

In DNA, the CDR3 is TGTGCCAGCATCACACCTCCATTGAGGGCCCCTCGCCTCCAAGAGACCCAGTACTTC. Translation gives CASITPPLRAPRLQETQYF. V usage is TRBV27 and J usage is TRBJ2-5, with a weak D call TRBD2 (5 bases). This CDR3 has 19 residues. Germline V CDR1 and CDR2: MNHEY, SMNVEV (reference sequence). V was trimmed by 7 bases and J by 1 base, leaving 28 bases between them.

This clone was recorded once. The CDR3 DNA sequence: TGTGCCAGCTCACCAGGGAACACCGGGGAGCTGTTTTTT. Translation: CASSPGNTGELFF. The chain has TRBV18 and TRBJ2-2; no firm D call. Trimming shortened V by 2 bases and J by 1 base, and 2 bases separated the two germline ends. Germline V gene sequence: CDR1 KGHSH, CDR2 LQKENI. The CDR3 is 13 residues long.

This chain connects TRBV27 to TRBJ1-2; TRBD1 aligns across 9 bases. V was pared by 5 bases and J by 5 bases, with 3 bases of the junction left unmatched. This CDR3 region has 13 residues. Looked up from germline, CDR1 is MNHEY and CDR2 is SMNVEV (reference sequence). The CDR3 loop reads CASSQQGAYGYTF. CDR3 nucleotide sequence: TGTGCCAGCAGTCAACAGGGGGCTTATGGCTACACCTTC.

This clone came up once. The chain's CDR3 is CARLTSGSVGYEQYF. The CDR3 nucleotides are TGTGCCCGTCTGACTAGCGGGAGTGTCGGGTACGAGCAGTACTTC. V and J are TRBV21-1 and TRBJ2-7; TRBD2, the table's D call, was not compared with the DNA. TRBV21-1 is a pseudogene segment. The CDR3 spans 15 residues.

This chain joins TRBV4-2 and TRBJ2-3; no firm D call. Deletions cut 1 base from V and 2 bases from J, with 10 bases between. Germline V CDR1 and CDR2: LGHNA, YNFKEQ. The CDR3 extends over 15 amino acids. The CDR3 loop is CASSQVQAITDTQYF. The DNA of the CDR3 is TGTGCCAGCAGCCAAGTCCAGGCTATCACAGATACGCAGTATTTT.

J is TRBJ1-1 and V is TRBV23-1; TRBD1 matches 8 bases. TRBV23-1 has ORF status, its function being uncertain. V lost 3 bases to trimming and J lost 0 bases; unmatched junction nucleotides: 3. The CDR3 spans 15 residues. The CDR3 loop is CASSQQGAVNTEAFF. Here the CDR3 DNA reads TGCGCCAGCAGTCAGCAGGGGGCCGTGAACACTGAAGCTTTCTTT.

The V call is TRBV7-2, the J call TRBJ2-1, with D possibly TRBD2 on 6 matching bases. The V gene lost 5 bases and the J gene lost 6 bases, with 11 bases spanning the gap. This CDR3 has 13 residues. Germline values: CDR1 SGHTA, CDR2 FQGNSA. The CDR3 sequence is CASSHGGPNEQFF. The CDR3 DNA reads TGTGCCAGCAGCCACGGAGGGCCCAATGAGCAGTTCTTC.

The CDR3 DNA sequence: TGCGCCAGCAGCCATGGGACAGGGGGAGAGAATGAGCAGTTCTTC. Its protein product is CASSHGTGGENEQFF. The chain employs TRBV4-1 and TRBJ2-1, with 11 bases that match TRBD1. V shed 3 bases and J 7 bases; nucleotides not matched to a gene: 5. Looked up from germline, CDR1 is MGHRA and CDR2 is YSYEKL. This CDR3 comprises 15 residues.

This clone was seen just once. The V gene is TRBV27, the J gene TRBJ2-3; a weak D match, TRBD2 (7 bases). This CDR3 spans 17 amino acids. Germline V gene sequence: CDR1 MNHEY, CDR2 SMNVEV (reference sequence). V was cut by 7 bases and J by 2 bases, with 22 bases left in between. Here the CDR3 reads CASTRTFGGRFTDTQYF. The CDR3 nucleotides are TGTGCCAGCACCCGGACCTTCGGGGGGCGCTTCACAGATACGCAGTATTTT.

This sequence joins TRBV9 and TRBJ2-1; D is perhaps TRBD2 (5 bases). V lost 3 bases and J lost 9, with 10 bases in between. The germline V gene has CDR1 SGDLS and CDR2 YYNGEE. The CDR3 is 12 residues long. In nucleotides, the CDR3 is TGTGCCAGCAGCGGAGCTAGCACTGAGCAGTTCTTC. Amino acids: CASSGASTEQFF.

This sequence joins TRBV4-1 and TRBJ2-7, with D possibly being TRBD2 (6 bases). Trimming shortened V by 0 bases and J by 3 bases, and 12 bases separated the two germline ends. The CDR3 totals 15 residues. Germline CDR1 reads MGHRA; CDR2 reads YSYEKL. The CDR3 region is CASSQDPGGVYEQYF. The CDR3 DNA sequence: TGCGCCAGCAGCCAAGACCCAGGCGGGGTCTACGAGCAGTACTTC.

The V and J genes are TRBV5-1 and TRBJ2-3; 11 nucleotides agree with TRBD2. From germline, CDR1 is SGHRS and CDR2 YFSETQ. The CDR3 sequence is 17 residues long. Trimming removed 0 bases from V and 3 bases from J; junction bases left unmatched: 6. CDR3: CASSLVGVAGGTDTQYF. The DNA for the CDR3 is TGCGCCAGCAGCTTGGTCGGAGTAGCGGGAGGGACAGATACGCAGTATTTT.

The chain has TRBV7-6 and TRBJ2-7, with D tentatively TRBD1 (6 bases). The CDR3 runs to 18 residues. Germline assignment: CDR1 SGHVS and CDR2 FNYEAQ. V was trimmed by 5 bases and J by 6 bases, leaving 29 bases between them. Here the CDR3 reads CASSQSELNRERSSEQYF. Written as DNA, the CDR3 is TGTGCCAGCAGCCAATCAGAACTCAACAGGGAGAGGAGCTCCGAGCAGTACTTC. The full variable domain, its missing parts supplied by reference TRBV7-6 and TRBJ2-7, is GAGVSQSPRYKVTKRGQDVALRCDPISGHVSLYWYRQALGQGPEFLTYFNYEAQQDKSGLPNDRFSAERPEGSISTLTIQRTEQRDSAMYRCASSQSELNRERSSEQYFGPGTRLTVT.

V and J are TRBV6-6 and TRBJ2-3, with 9 bases fitting TRBD2. Per germline, CDR1 MNHNY and CDR2 SVGAGI (reference sequence). CDR3 length: 15 residues. V shed 6 bases, J shed 4 bases, and the junction held 8 bases outside the gene matches. Written as DNA, the CDR3 is TGTGCCAGCAGAGCCCGGACTAGCGAACCAGATACGCAGTATTTT. This codes for CASRARTSEPDTQYF.

The genes are TRBV6-6 and TRBJ2-2, with D hard to call. In germline, CDR1 is MNHNY, CDR2 SVGAGI (reference sequence). Trimming left V 5 bases short and J 7 bases short, with 8 bases between. CDR3 length: 12 amino acids. CDR3 DNA: TGTGCCAGCAGTCCCTACATCGGGGAGCTGTTTTTT. Protein: CASSPYIGELFF.

The chain carries TRBV15 and TRBJ1-1, with a possible D match to TRBD1 (5 bases). The V end lost 5 bases, the J end lost 0 bases, and 13 bases lay between the germline ends. The germline V gene has CDR1 LNHNV and CDR2 YYDKDF (reference sequence). This CDR3 contains 15 residues. CDR3 region: CATSPDQGMNTEAFF. The CDR3 DNA sequence: TGTGCCACCAGCCCCGATCAGGGCATGAACACTGAAGCTTTCTTT.

V and J are TRBV7-9 and TRBJ1-2; TRBD1 matches at 9 bases. V was clipped by 3 bases and J by 3 bases; unmatched bases: 2. The CDR3 is 14 residues long. Per germline, CDR1 SEHNR and CDR2 FQNEAQ (reference sequence). DNA for the CDR3: TGTGCCAGCAGCTTTGGACAGGGGTACTATGGCTACACCTTC. This codes for CASSFGQGYYGYTF.

The rearrangement links TRBV20-1 to TRBJ2-5, with TRBD1 as a possible D gene (5 bases). The V end was cut by 3 bases, the J end by 3 bases, with 5 bases between. Germline V gives CDR1 DFQATT, CDR2 SNEGSKA (reference sequence). CDR3 length: 11 residues. CDR3 nucleotide sequence: TGCAGTGCTAGGACAGAAGAGACCCAGTACTTC. As protein: CSARTEETQYF.

This chain joins TRBV7-2 and TRBJ2-7; TRBD2 agrees at 10 bases. This CDR3 has 15 residues. Germline V gene lookup returns CDR1 SGHTA and CDR2 FQGNSA. Germline trimming cut 2 bases from V and 3 bases from J; bases unmatched to any gene: 4. The CDR3 loop is CASSLSGRGGYEQYF. The CDR3 DNA reads TGTGCCAGCAGCTTAAGCGGGAGGGGGGGCTACGAGCAGTACTTC.

The genes are TRBV5-4 and TRBJ2-7; D not certain. V lost 1 base and J 0 bases, leaving 2 bases between the germline ends. CDR3 length equals 12 residues. The germline gives CDR1 SGHNT, CDR2 YYREEE (reference sequence). The CDR3 DNA is TGTGCCAGCAGCTTGCACTCCTACGAGCAGTACTTC. This translates into CASSLHSYEQYF.

J is TRBJ1-2 and V is TRBV28; TRBD1 might be the D (6 bases). CDR3 length: 12 amino acids. V was trimmed by 7 bases and J by 6 bases, leaving 12 bases between them. From germline, CDR1 is MDHEN and CDR2 SYDVKM. The CDR3 protein is CASIDRRNGYTF. The CDR3 DNA reads as TGTGCCAGCATAGACAGGAGGAATGGCTACACCTTC.

This rearrangement joins TRBV29-1 to TRBJ2-5, with a tentative D call TRBD1 (5 bases). Looked up from germline, CDR1 is SQVTM and CDR2 is ANQGSEA. This CDR3 contains 12 residues. The V gene lost 3 bases and the J gene lost 5 bases, with 10 bases spanning the gap. The CDR3 protein is CSVEGPAETQYF. Written as DNA, the CDR3 is TGCAGCGTTGAGGGGCCTGCGGAGACCCAGTACTTC.

A word on this clone: Other DNA sequences in this specimen translate into the identical CDR3. The chain links TRBV20-1 to TRBJ1-1; D not resolved. Looked up from germline, CDR1 is DFQATT and CDR2 is SNEGSKA (reference sequence). The length of the CDR3 is 11 residues. Trimming shortened V by 3 bases and J by 5 bases, and 7 bases separated the two germline ends. CDR3 amino acids: CSARGGTEAFF. CDR3 coding DNA: TGCAGTGCTAGGGGAGGGACTGAAGCTTTCTTT.

The chain joins TRBV9 to TRBJ2-2; 8 bases are a match to TRBD2. CDR1 and CDR2 from the germline V gene are SGDLS and YYNGEE. The CDR3 extends over 16 amino acids. The ends lost 0 bases at V and 3 bases at J; junction bases unmatched: 4. In nucleotides, the CDR3 is TGTGCCAGCAGCGTAGAGGCTAGCGGGTACACCGGGGAGCTGTTTTTT. It codes for CASSVEASGYTGELFF.

The V and J genes are TRBV27 and TRBJ2-2, with 7 bases lining up with TRBD1. The CDR3 runs 17 residues. The J segment lost 1 base and the V segment lost 6 bases, leaving 11 bases of the junction unmatched. Germline V gene sequence: CDR1 MNHEY, CDR2 SMNVEV (reference sequence). Written as DNA, the CDR3 is TGTGCCAGCAGGGTTCTCAGGGGGAATGGGAACACCGGGGAGCTGTTTTTT. This gives the protein CASRVLRGNGNTGELFF.

The chain combines TRBV4-1 with TRBJ2-2; 8 nucleotides line up with TRBD1. The germline V gene has CDR1 MGHRA and CDR2 YSYEKL. V lost 7 bases to trimming and J lost 6 bases; unmatched junction nucleotides: 1. The CDR3 consists of 12 residues. CDR3: CASKQGAGELFF. The CDR3 DNA reads as TGCGCCAGCAAACAGGGGGCCGGGGAGCTGTTTTTT.